This T cell receptor beta chain was obtained from a study of blood T cell repertoires in COVID-19. Study summary: Sites in the United States, Italy and Spain provided acute and convalescent COVID-19 samples. PBMCs, B-cell-depleted T cells, or T cells were the source of the cDNA or gDNA that made up the material.

Germline V gives CDR1 SQVTM, CDR2 ANQGSEA. Trimming pared 7 bases from V and 0 bases from J, leaving 15 bases between. CDR3 length: 14 residues. Original processing notes: The assay estimated nucleated cells by amplifying reference gene primers. The data were produced by immunoSEQ multiplex PCR, yet TCRdb's version contains in-frame clones alone and is incomplete. The V and J calls and clone size were taken over from that table, and D and trimming were inferred from the DNA. Of roughly 290,000 clones listed, approximately 80% were seen once; the top ten hold around 4.2%. V gene TRBV29-1 combines with J gene TRBJ1-2; D unresolved. This sequence was found in a woman between 50 and 59 years old with active or convalescent COVID-19. Sequencing input: peripheral blood. The CDR3 DNA sequence: TGCAGCGCTGAGGGCCAGGCTGCTAACTATGGCTACACCTTC. It is translated as CSAEGQAANYGYTF.